This is a list of T cell receptor beta chains from one sample in a study of T cell responses to AZD1222 COVID-19 vaccine. Profiling relied on immunoSEQ multiplex PCR, and the TCRdb table lists in-frame clones only, not all of them. The sample lists 170,000 or so clones, approximately 90% occurring once. This sample comprised peripheral blood, obtained on day 0 of AZD1222 vaccination. The receptors shown here come from an adult in good health. The CDR3 runs from the conserved cysteine through the conserved F or W.

CDR3 protein	CDR3 length	V gene
CASSPMGWETQYF	13	TRBV12-3/TRBV12-4
CASSPPVAGGLHGYTF	16	TRBV18
CASSPTGVINEKLFF	15	TRBV28
CASSQMTGENIQYF	14	TRBV4-1
CASSPAWTGNYGYTF	15	TRBV6-5
CASSLREQFF	10	TRBV28
CASSGNRDEQYF	12	TRBV2
CASKPSATNEKLFF	14	TRBV2
CATRGQETQYF	11	TRBV12-3/TRBV12-4
CASSPDSINEQFF	13	TRBV18
CASSLSGGVGYEQYF	15	TRBV27
CASSLGRPGTGGAGTEAFF	19	TRBV6-6
CASSKGTLTTNEKLFF	16	TRBV6-1
CASSLTGEVYGYTF	14	TRBV5-6
CASGTLTSGGSEQYF	15	TRBV27
CASSPAWDTQETQYF	15	TRBV19
CASRRAQANTGELFF	15	TRBV6-5
CASSPPTGSYNEQFF	15	TRBV5-1
CASSLDPGGRETQYF	15	TRBV5-1
CASSLTTGLLGRGYTF	16	TRBV7-9
CASNGQIGYEQYF	13	TRBV10-2
CASSPPAPRGSPLHF	15	TRBV28
CASSRGAPNTGELFF	15	TRBV3-1/TRBV3-2
CASSELAGGTYEQYF	15	TRBV25-1
CASSLWAWGQGADEQYF	17	TRBV28
CASSPGLFSYEQYF	14	TRBV6-5
CASSSIVPFGQYF	13	TRBV11-2
CASSLWGGETQYF	13	TRBV5-1
CATSRGQGRRKSNQPQHF	18	TRBV15
CASSLVPDGPLTGELFF	17	TRBV27
CASSPPRTGESTDTQYF	17	TRBV28
CASSHISFSPLHF	13	TRBV4-1
CASTRQGSNQPQHF	14	TRBV6-6
CASSQNRVEGGQYF	14	TRBV4-1
CATDVSSGANVLTF	14	TRBV18
CATSRGGHNQPQHF	14	TRBV15
CASSLLLTGKNEKLFF	16	TRBV5-5
CSVERSGNEQFF	12	TRBV29-1
CATSLGSGHRTDTQYF	16	TRBV24-1
CASSLVSGAYEKLFF	15	TRBV7-8
CASSFQRGLSTDTQYF	16	TRBV5-6
CASSLGIPRGGYEQYF	16	TRBV5-1
CAWGVQGAPRGYTF	14	TRBV30
CASSLDRLAGGGGDEQFF	18	TRBV11-2